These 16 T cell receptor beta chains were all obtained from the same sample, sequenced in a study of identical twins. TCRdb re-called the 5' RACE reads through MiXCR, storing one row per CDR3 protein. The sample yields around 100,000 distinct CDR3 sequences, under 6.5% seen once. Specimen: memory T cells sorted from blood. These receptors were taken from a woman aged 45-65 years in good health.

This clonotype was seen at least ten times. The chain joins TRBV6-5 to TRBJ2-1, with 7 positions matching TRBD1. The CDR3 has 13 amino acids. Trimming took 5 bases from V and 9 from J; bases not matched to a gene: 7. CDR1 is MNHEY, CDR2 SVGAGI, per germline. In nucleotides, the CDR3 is TGTGCCAGCAGTACCGACAGGGTGGCTGAGCAGTTCTTC. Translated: CASSTDRVAEQFF.

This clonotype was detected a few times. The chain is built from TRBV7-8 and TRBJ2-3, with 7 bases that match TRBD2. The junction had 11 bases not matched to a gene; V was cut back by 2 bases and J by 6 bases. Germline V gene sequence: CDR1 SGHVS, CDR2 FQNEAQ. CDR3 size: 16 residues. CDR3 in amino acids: CASSLKAGAPGDTQYF. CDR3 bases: TGTGCCAGCAGCTTAAAGGCGGGAGCTCCTGGGGATACGCAGTATTTT. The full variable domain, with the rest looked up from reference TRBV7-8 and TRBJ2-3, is GAGVSQSPRYKVAKRGQDVALRCDPISGHVSLFWYQQALGQGPEFLTYFQNEAQLDKSGLPSDRFFAERPEGSVSTLKIQRTQQEDSAVYLCASSLKAGAPGDTQYFGPGTRLTVL.

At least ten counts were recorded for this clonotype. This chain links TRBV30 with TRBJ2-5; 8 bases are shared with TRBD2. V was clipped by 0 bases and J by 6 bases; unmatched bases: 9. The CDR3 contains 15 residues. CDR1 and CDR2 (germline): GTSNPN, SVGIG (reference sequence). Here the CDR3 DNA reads TGTGCCTGGAGTGTACGGGGGGGGGCGCAGAAGACCCAGTACTTC. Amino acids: CAWSVRGGAQKTQYF. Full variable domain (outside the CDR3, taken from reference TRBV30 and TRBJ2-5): SQTIHQWPATLVQPVGSPLSLECTVEGTSNPNLYWYRQAAGRGLQLLFYSVGIGQISSEVPQNLSASRPQDRQFILSSKKLLLSDSGFYLCAWSVRGGAQKTQYFGPGTRLLVL.

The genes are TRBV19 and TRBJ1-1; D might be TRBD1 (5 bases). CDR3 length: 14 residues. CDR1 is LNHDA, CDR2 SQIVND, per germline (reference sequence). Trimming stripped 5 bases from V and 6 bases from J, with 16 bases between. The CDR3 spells CASSLQVRRAEAFF. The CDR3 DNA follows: TGTGCCAGTAGTCTACAGGTGAGGCGGGCTGAAGCTTTCTTT.

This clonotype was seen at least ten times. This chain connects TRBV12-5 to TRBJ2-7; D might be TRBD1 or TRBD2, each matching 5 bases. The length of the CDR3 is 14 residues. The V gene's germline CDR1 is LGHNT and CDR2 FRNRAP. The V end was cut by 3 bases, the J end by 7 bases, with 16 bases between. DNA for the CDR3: TGTGCTAGTGGTTTTGGGACGGGGCTATGGGAGCAGTACGTC. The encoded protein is CASGFGTGLWEQYV.

CDR3 loop: CASSPGQAEQYV. The DNA of the CDR3 is TGTGCCAGCAGCCCGGGACAGGCCGAGCAGTACGTC. This chain links TRBV11-3 with TRBJ2-7, with TRBD1 matching 8 bases. Germline CDR1 SGHNT, CDR2 YENEEA. Losses at the gene ends were 5 bases for V and 6 bases for J; bases not matched to a gene: 3. The CDR3 extends over 12 amino acids.

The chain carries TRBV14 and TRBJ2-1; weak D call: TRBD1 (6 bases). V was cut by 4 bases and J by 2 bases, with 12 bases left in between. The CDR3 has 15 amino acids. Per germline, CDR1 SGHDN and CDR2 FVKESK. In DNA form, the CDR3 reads TGTGCCAGCAGCCCGAGGACAGCCACCTACAATGAGCAGTTCTTC. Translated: CASSPRTATYNEQFF.

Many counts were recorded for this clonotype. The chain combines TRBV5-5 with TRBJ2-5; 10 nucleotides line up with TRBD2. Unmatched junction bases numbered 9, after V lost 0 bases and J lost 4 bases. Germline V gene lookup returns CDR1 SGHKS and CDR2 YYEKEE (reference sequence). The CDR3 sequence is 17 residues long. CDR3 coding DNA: TGTGCCAGCAGCTTGGGAATAGCGGGAGGCCGACCAGAGACCCAGTACTTC. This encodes CASSLGIAGGRPETQYF.

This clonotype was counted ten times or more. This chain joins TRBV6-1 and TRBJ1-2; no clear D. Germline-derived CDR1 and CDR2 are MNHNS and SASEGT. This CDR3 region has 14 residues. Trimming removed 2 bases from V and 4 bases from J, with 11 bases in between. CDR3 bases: TGTGCCAGCAGTGAAAACAGCCGTAGCTATGGCTACACCTTC. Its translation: CASSENSRSYGYTF.

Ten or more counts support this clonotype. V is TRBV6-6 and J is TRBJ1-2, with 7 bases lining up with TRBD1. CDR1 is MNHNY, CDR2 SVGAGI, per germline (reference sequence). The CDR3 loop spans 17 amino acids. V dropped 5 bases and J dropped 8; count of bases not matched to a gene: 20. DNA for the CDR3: TGTGCCAGCAGTCGCCAAAGTGGACAGGCATCAGGAGGCGGCTACACCTTC. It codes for CASSRQSGQASGGGYTF.

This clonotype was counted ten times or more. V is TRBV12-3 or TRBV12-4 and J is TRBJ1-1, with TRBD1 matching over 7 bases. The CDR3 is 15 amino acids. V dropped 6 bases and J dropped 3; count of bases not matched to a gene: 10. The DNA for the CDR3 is TGTGCCAGCAGCCTCGACAGGGTGCGGGACACTGAAGCTTTCTTT. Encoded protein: CASSLDRVRDTEAFF.

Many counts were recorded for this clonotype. DNA of the CDR3: TGTGCCAGCAGCCCGCAGGGGGCAGCTGAAGCTTTCTTT. This codes for CASSPQGAAEAFF. The chain carries TRBV7-3 and TRBJ1-1, with 8 bases lining up with TRBD1. The ends lost 5 bases at V and 6 bases at J; junction bases unmatched: 5. The CDR3 is 13 residues long. CDR1 and CDR2 from the germline V gene are SGHTA and FQGTGA.

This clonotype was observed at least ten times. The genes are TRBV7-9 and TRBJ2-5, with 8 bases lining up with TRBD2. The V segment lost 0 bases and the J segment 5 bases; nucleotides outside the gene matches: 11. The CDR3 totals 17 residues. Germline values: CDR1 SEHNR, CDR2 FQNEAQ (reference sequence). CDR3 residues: CASSLARVMREEETQYF. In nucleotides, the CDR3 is TGTGCCAGCAGCTTAGCTCGAGTAATGCGGGAGGAGGAGACCCAGTACTTC.

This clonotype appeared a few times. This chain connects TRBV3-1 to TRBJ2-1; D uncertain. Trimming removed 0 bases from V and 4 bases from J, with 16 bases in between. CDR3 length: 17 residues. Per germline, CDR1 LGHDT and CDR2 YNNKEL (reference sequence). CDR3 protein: CASSQDPSGQGYNEQFF. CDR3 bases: TGTGCCAGCAGCCAAGACCCTTCTGGGCAAGGGTACAATGAGCAGTTCTTC.

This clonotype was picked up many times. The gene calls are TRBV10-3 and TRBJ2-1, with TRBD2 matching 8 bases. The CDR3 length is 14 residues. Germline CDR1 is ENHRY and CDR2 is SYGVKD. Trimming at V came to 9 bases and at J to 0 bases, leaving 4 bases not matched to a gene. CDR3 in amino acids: CAILAGSSYNEQFF. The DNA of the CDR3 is TGTGCCATTTTAGCGGGGAGCTCCTACAATGAGCAGTTCTTC.

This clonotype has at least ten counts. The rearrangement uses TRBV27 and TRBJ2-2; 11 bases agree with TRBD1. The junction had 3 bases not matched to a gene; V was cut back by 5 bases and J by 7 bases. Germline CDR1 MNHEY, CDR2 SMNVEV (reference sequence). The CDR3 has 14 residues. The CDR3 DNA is TGTGCCAGCAGTAGGACAGGGGGCGGCGGGGAGCTGTTTTTT. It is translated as CASSRTGGGGELFF.